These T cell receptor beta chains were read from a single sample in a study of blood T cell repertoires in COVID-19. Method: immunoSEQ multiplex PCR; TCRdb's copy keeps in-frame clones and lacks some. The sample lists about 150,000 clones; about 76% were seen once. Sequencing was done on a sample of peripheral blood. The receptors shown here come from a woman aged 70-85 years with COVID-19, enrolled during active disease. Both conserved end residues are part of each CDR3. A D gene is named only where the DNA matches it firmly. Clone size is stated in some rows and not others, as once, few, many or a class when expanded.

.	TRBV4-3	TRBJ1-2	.	TGCGCCAGCAGCCAAGGACACCAGGGGAATGGCTACACCTTC	CASSQGHQGNGYTF
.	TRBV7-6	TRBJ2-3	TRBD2	TGTGCCAGCCTGGGGGAGGGCCCGGGCACAGATACGCAGTATTTT	CASLGEGPGTDTQYF
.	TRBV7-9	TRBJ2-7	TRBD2	TGTGCCAGCAGTTCAAGCGGGGCAGGGCGTTACGAGCAGTACTTC	CASSSSGAGRYEQYF
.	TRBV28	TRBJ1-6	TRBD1	TGTGCCAGCAGGACGGGACAGGGAGTTTCACCCCTCCACTTT	CASRTGQGVSPLHF
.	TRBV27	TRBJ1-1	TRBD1	TGTGCCAGCAGTCACGGACAGGGAAACACTGAAGCTTTCTTT	CASSHGQGNTEAFF
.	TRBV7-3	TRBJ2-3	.	TGTGCCAGCAGCTTAAGGCCGGGATTAAGCACAGATACGCAGTATTTT	CASSLRPGLSTDTQYF
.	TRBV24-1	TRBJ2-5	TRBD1	TGTGCCACCAGTGATTCTGGGACAGGGGGGCAAGAGACCCAGTACTTC	CATSDSGTGGQETQYF
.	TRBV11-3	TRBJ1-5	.	TGTGCCAGCAGCTTAGGGGCCAGAGGGAGCAATCAGCCCCAGCATTTT	CASSLGARGSNQPQHF
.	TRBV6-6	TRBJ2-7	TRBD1	TGTGCCAGCAGATTCCCGGGACAGAACTACGAGCAGTACTTC	CASRFPGQNYEQYF
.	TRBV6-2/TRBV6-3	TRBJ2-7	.	TGTGCCAGCAGTTATCGAGGGACTCAGACCTACGAGCAGTACTTC	CASSYRGTQTYEQYF
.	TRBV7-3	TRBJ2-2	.	TGTGCCAGCAGCCCCCGGGGTAGCGTAAACACCGGGGAGCTGTTTTTT	CASSPRGSVNTGELFF
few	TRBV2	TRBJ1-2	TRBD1	TGTGCCAGCAGGGCCCGGACAGGAGCATCCTATGGCTACACCTTC	CASRARTGASYGYTF
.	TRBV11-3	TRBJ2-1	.	TGTGCCAGCAGCTCGGGGTACGGTGAGCAGTTCTTC	CASSSGYGEQFF
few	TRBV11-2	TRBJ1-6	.	TGTGCCAGCAGCTTATCGGGGAGCTCACCCCTCCACTTT	CASSLSGSSPLHF
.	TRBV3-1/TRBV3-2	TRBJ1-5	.	TGTGCCAGCAGCCAAGAAGGGGGGGCCAGTCAGCCCCAGCATTTT	CASSQEGGASQPQHF
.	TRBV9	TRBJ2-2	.	TGTGCCAGCAGCGCCACCACCCAGGGGGGGGAGCTGTTTTTT	CASSATTQGGELFF
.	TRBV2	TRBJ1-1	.	TGTGCCAACCATGTAGGAGGGGAAGCTTTCTTT	CANHVGGEAFF
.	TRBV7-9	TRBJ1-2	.	TGTGCCAGCAGCTTAGCGCCCTCGGCAGGCAACTATGGCTACACCTTC	CASSLAPSAGNYGYTF
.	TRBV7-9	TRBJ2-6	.	TGTGCCAGCAGCCGCGCGTTAGGGGCCAACGTCCTGACTTTC	CASSRALGANVLTF
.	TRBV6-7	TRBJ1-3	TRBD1	TGTGCCAGCAGTTACTCCTCCCCGGACAGGGGGGAGAAAACATGCGGAAACACCATATATTTT	CASSYSSPDRGEKTCGNTIYF
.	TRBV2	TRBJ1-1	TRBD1	TGTGCCAGCAGAGACAGGGGTTATGACACTGAAGCTTTCTTT	CASRDRGYDTEAFF
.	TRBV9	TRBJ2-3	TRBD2	TGTGCCAGCAGCGTAGGACTAGCGGGGGAGAATACGCAGTATTTT	CASSVGLAGENTQYF
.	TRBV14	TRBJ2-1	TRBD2	TGTGCCAGCAGCAAACTAGCGGGGGGCCCCCGCTATGAGCAGTTCTTC	CASSKLAGGPRYEQFF
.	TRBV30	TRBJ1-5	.	TGTGCCTGGACCCAGGGCGGACGCAATCAGCCCCAGCATTTT	CAWTQGGRNQPQHF
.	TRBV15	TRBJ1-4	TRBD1	TGTGCCACCAGCAGAGAGACAGGGAATAATGAAAAACTGTTTTTT	CATSRETGNNEKLFF
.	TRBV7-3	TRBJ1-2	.	TGTGCCAGCAGCTTAAAGGGGGGGCCTTATGGCTACACCTTC	CASSLKGGPYGYTF
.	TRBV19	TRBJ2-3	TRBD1	TGTACTGGGGGACAGCCGCCCAGCCCAGATACGCAGTATTTT	CTGGQPPSPDTQYF
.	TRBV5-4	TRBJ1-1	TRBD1	TGTGCCAGCAGCTTGGGGACAGGGGAGGCTGAAGCTTTCTTT	CASSLGTGEAEAFF
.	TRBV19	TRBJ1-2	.	.	CASTSDRSSGGYTF
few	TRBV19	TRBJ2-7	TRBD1	TGTGCCAGCGGGACAGGAAACGCCTACGAGCAGTACTTC	CASGTGNAYEQYF
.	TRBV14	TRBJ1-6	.	TGTGCCAGCAGCCAGCAGTATAATTCACCCCTCCACTTT	CASSQQYNSPLHF
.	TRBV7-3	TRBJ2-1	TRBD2	TGTGCCAGCAGCTCCCACGCTCCGGGGGGTCTTAGCGATGAGCAGTTCTTC	CASSSHAPGGLSDEQFF
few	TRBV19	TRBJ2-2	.	TGTGCCAGTAGTGCACAGGGCGGGGAGCTGTTTTTT	CASSAQGGELFF
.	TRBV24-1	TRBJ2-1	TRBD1	TGTGCCACCAGTGACGTCGGACAGGGGAACTACAATGAGCAGTTCTTC	CATSDVGQGNYNEQFF
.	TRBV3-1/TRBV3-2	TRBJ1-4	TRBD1	TGTGCCAGCAGCCAAGGAGGACAGGGGGGAAAACTGTTTTTT	CASSQGGQGGKLFF
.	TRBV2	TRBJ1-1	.	TGTGCCAGCAGCCCCCCGACACAGGGATCTGAAGCTTTCTTT	CASSPPTQGSEAFF
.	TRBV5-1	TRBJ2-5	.	TGCGCCAGCAGCCCCCGGGGAGGGGGGACCCAAGAGACCCAGTACTTC	CASSPRGGGTQETQYF
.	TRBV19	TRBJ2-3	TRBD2	TGTGCCACCCTGGGGGGGGTACGAGATACGCAGTATTTT	CATLGGVRDTQYF
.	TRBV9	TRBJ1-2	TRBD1	TGTGCCAGCAGCGCGGGACAGGGTCTTACACTCTATGGCTACACCTTC	CASSAGQGLTLYGYTF
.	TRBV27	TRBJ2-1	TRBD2	TGTGCCAGCAGTTTTTCCGGGGGGGCCAATGAGCAGTTCTTC	CASSFSGGANEQFF
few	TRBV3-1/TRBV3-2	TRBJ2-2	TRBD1	TGTGCCAGCAGCCAAGAGAGACAGTCAGGGGGCCTGTACGGGGAGCTGTTTTTT	CASSQERQSGGLYGELFF
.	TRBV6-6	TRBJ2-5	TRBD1	TGTGCCAGCAGTACCCTGGACAGGGGTGAAGAGACCCAGTACTTC	CASSTLDRGEETQYF
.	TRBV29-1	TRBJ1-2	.	TGCAGCGTTGAAGCTTCCCAGGCGGGTGGCTACACCTTC	CSVEASQAGGYTF
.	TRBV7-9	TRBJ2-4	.	TGTGCCAGCAGCTTAAACGACCCGGCGGGCATTCAGTACTTC	CASSLNDPAGIQYF
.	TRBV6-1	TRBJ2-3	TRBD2	TGTGCCAGCAGTGAGAGCGGGGGGGCCGTAGATACGCAGTATTTT	CASSESGGAVDTQYF
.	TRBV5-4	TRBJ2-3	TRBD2	TGTGCCAGCAGCCCTAGCGGGGGGGCCCGGGATACGCAGTATTTT	CASSPSGGARDTQYF
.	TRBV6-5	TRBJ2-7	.	TGTGCCAGCAGTTACTCTGCAGGGCGGTACGAGCAGTACTTC	CASSYSAGRYEQYF
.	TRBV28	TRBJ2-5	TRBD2	TGTGCCAGCAGTTCCCTAGCGGGGGGGGTGGAGACCCAGTACTTC	CASSSLAGGVETQYF
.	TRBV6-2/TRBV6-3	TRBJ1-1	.	TGTGCCAGCAGTTACCGCGGGGTGTGGGGTGAAGCTTTCTTT	CASSYRGVWGEAFF
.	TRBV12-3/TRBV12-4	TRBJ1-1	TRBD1	TGTGCCAGTTTGACAGGGACGAACACTGAAGCTTTCTTT	CASLTGTNTEAFF
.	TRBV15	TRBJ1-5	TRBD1	TGTGCCACCAGCAGAGGTGTACAGGGGCCTCAATATAGCAATCAGCCCCAGCATTTT	CATSRGVQGPQYSNQPQHF
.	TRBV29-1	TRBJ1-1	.	TGCAGCGCCGAAGGGGATCACACTGAAGCTTTCTTT	CSAEGDHTEAFF
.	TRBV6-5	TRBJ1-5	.	TGTGCCAGCAGCAAACGGGGGGGTGTAGGCCAGCCCCAGCATTTT	CASSKRGGVGQPQHF
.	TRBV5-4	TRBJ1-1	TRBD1	TGTGCCAGCAGCCGAATAGAGGGGGCGACTGAAGCTTTCTTT	CASSRIEGATEAFF